This TCR beta chain emerged from a study of cytotoxic CD8 clonotypes in ibrutinib-treated CLL. Study background: Across the patients, under 12 were relapsed/refractory, roughly 16 treatment-naive and 17 to 18 IGHV unmutated.

In the case of this clone: Its cognate antigen is unknown.

This CDR3 has 12 amino acids. V lost 5 bases and J 7 bases, leaving 11 bases between the germline ends. Germline loops: CDR1 SGHNT, CDR2 YENEEA. Regarding the study as a whole: For progressing versus sustained-remission patients, sampling times were not the same.

Profiling relied on immunoSEQ multiplex PCR, and the TCRdb table lists in-frame clones only, not all of them. Of around 130,000 clones in the sample, around four fifths are singletons; the top ten hold 2.5% to 3.5%. The clonotype was recovered from a human donor with chronic lymphocytic leukemia. The material sequenced was PBMCs, taken after 24 months of ibrutinib treatment. The J gene is TRBJ1-1, the V gene TRBV11-3; D might be TRBD1 (5 bases). The CDR3 DNA follows: TGTGCCAGCAGCGCGTCAGGGTATGAAGCTTTCTTT. Translation gives CASSASGYEAFF. Filled out from reference TRBV11-3 and TRBJ1-1, the complete variable domain reads EAGVVQSPRYKIIEKKQPVAFWCNPISGHNTLYWYLQNLGQGPELLIRYENEEAVDDSQLPKDRFSAERLKGVDSTLKIQPAELGDSAVYLCASSASGYEAFFGQGTRLTVV.